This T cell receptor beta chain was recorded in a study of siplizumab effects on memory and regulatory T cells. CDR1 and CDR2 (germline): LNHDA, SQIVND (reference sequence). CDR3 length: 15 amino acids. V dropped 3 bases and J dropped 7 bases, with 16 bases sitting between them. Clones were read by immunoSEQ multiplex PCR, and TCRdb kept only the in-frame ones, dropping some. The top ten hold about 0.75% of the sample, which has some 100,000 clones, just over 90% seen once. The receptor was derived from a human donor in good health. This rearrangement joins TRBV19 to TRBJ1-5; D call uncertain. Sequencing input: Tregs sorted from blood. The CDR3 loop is CASSMTPGLRQPQHF. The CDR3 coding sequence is TGTGCCAGTAGTATGACCCCCGGTCTTCGGCAGCCCCAGCATTTT.